This passage covers 9 T cell receptor beta chains from one sample sequenced in a study of T cell responses to AZD1222 COVID-19 vaccine. Clones were sequenced by immunoSEQ multiplex PCR, and TCRdb holds only the in-frame ones, with some missing. Of 150,000 to 200,000 clones detected, 93% appear once; the ten largest clones hold roughly 3.8%. The input for sequencing was peripheral blood, taken on day 0 of AZD1222 vaccination. Receptor source: an adult in good health.

The chain uses TRBV19 and TRBJ1-2, with D possibly being TRBD1 (6 bases). The CDR3 is 13 residues long. Per germline, CDR1 LNHDA and CDR2 SQIVND (reference sequence). With 9 bases removed from V and 4 bases from J, the gap between germline ends came to 15 bases. DNA for the CDR3: TGTGCCAGCCGAATCGGGGGCTCCTATGGCTACACCTTC. It codes for CASRIGGSYGYTF.

The genes are TRBV27 and TRBJ2-7, with 7 positions matching TRBD1. Looked up from germline, CDR1 is MNHEY and CDR2 is SMNVEV (reference sequence). The CDR3 is 14 amino acids. J gave up 3 bases and V 5 bases, and 7 bases lay outside the gene matches. The CDR3 sequence is CASSLDRNRYEQYF. CDR3 sequence (DNA): TGTGCCAGCAGTCTGGACAGGAATCGCTACGAGCAGTACTTC.

V and J are TRBV7-9 and TRBJ1-1; D ambiguous. V was trimmed by 4 bases and J by 8 bases, leaving 14 bases between them. Germline V gene sequence: CDR1 SEHNR, CDR2 FQNEAQ (reference sequence). CDR3 length: 13 residues. Written as DNA, the CDR3 is TGTGCCAGCAGCTCACTAGGAGTAGTCGAAGCTTTCTTT. Translating it yields CASSSLGVVEAFF.

The rearrangement links TRBV5-1 to TRBJ2-5, with TRBD1 identical over 9 bases. The J segment lost 5 bases and the V segment lost 4 bases, leaving 12 bases of the junction unmatched. Germline-derived CDR1 and CDR2 are SGHRS and YFSETQ. The CDR3 totals 16 residues. CDR3 residues: CASSNPTGGPAETQYF. Here the CDR3 DNA reads TGCGCCAGCAGCAACCCAACAGGGGGCCCAGCGGAGACCCAGTACTTC.

This chain links TRBV6-6 with TRBJ1-2, with TRBD1 as a possible D gene (5 bases). Germline CDR1 and CDR2: MNHNY and SVGAGI (reference sequence). The V gene lost 5 bases and the J gene lost 2 bases, with 21 bases spanning the gap. This CDR3 has 17 amino acids. The CDR3: CASSRSTSGVDNYGYTF. For the CDR3, the DNA is TGTGCCAGCAGTCGCTCCACTTCGGGGGTCGACAACTATGGCTACACCTTC.

The genes are TRBV27 and TRBJ2-7; the D gene is possibly TRBD1 (6 bases). CDR1 and CDR2 (germline): MNHEY, SMNVEV (reference sequence). The length of the CDR3 is 13 residues. V dropped 5 bases and J dropped 4 bases, with 12 bases sitting between them. The CDR3 loop is CASSKGHLYEQYF. The CDR3 DNA is TGTGCCAGCAGTAAGGGACACCTTTACGAGCAGTACTTC.

The chain couples TRBV10-3 to TRBJ2-3, with D possibly matching TRBD2 (5 bases). The germline V gene encodes CDR1 ENHRY and CDR2 SYGVKD. Trimming left V 6 bases short and J 1 base short, with 11 bases between. The CDR3 runs to 14 residues. CDR3 nucleotide sequence: TGTGCCATCAGACCCGTGGGAGGCACAGATACGCAGTATTTT. Its protein product is CAIRPVGGTDTQYF.

The CDR3 sequence: CASSLERPNVEAFF. The CDR3 DNA reads as TGCGCCAGCAGCTTGGAACGGCCCAACGTTGAAGCTTTCTTT. The rearrangement joins TRBV5-1 to TRBJ1-1, with D unclear. Per the germline V gene, CDR1 is SGHRS and CDR2 is YFSETQ. Deletions cut 0 bases from V and 7 bases from J, with 13 bases between. The CDR3 spans 14 residues.

The rearrangement uses TRBV5-4 and TRBJ1-3, with D tentatively TRBD1 (5 bases). Germline V lookup: CDR1 SGHNT, CDR2 YYREEE (reference sequence). This CDR3 region has 14 residues. Between the trimmed V and J ends, which lost 0 bases and 2 bases, there was a span of 6 bases. The CDR3 reads CASSLGGAGNTIYF. CDR3 coding DNA: TGTGCCAGCAGCTTGGGGGGGGCTGGAAACACCATATATTTT. The variable domain in full, with the rest retrieved from reference TRBV5-4 and TRBJ1-3, is ETGVTQSPTHLIKTRGQQVTLRCSSQSGHNTVSWYQQALGQGPQFIFQYYREEENGRGNFPPRFSGLQFPNYSSELNVNALELDDSALYLCASSLGGAGNTIYFGEGSWLTVV.